This T cell receptor beta chain was obtained from a study of blood T cell repertoires in COVID-19. Study overall: Samples came from the United States, Italy and Spain, spanning acute and convalescent COVID-19. T cells, B-cell-depleted T cells, or PBMCs supplied cDNA or gDNA.

The CDR3 consists of 14 residues. The junction had 8 bases not matched to a gene; V was cut back by 6 bases and J by 4 bases. Germline CDR1 reads MDHEN; CDR2 reads SYDVKM. Produced via immunoSEQ multiplex PCR; TCRdb's table is partial and in-frame only. This repertoire shows about 200,000 clones, around three quarters found once; its top ten account for roughly 6%. The chain uses TRBV28 and TRBJ2-7; 8 bases are a match to TRBD2. This TCR derives from a woman aged 70-85 years with acute or convalescent COVID-19. What was sequenced was peripheral blood. In DNA form, the CDR3 reads TGTGCCAGCAGAGAAGCGGGAGCGAGGTACGAGCAGTACTTC. Translation gives CASREAGARYEQYF.